This T cell receptor (beta chain) was recovered during a study of T cell repertoires in cytomegalovirus infection. Overall study context: Selected CMV epitopes included recently identified HLA-C-restricted ones as well as well-studied HLA-B-restricted ones. Indicated by public TCR beta signatures were CMV infection and matching HLA type. Study-level findings and limits: HLA-C-restricted TCR beta clonotypes specific for CMV led the ex vivo response. The cumulative frequency of public TCR beta families distinguished individuals who carried CMV together with the relevant HLA.

TCRdb analysed the reads with MiXCR anew, one entry per CDR3 protein. The profile shows around 300,000 distinct CDR3 sequences, around 25% of them singletons. In the case of this clonotype: The antigen is undetermined.

Looked up from germline, CDR1 is MNHEY and CDR2 is SVGEGT. Trimming took off 0 bases at V and 3 bases at J, with 15 bases between the two ends. The CDR3 sequence is 18 residues long. The chain combines TRBV6-2 or TRBV6-3 with TRBJ2-6, with D maybe TRBD1 (5 bases). The starting material was cultured PBMCs, obtained from culture after CMV antigen stimulation. The source of this sequence is a human donor in good health (CMV status not recorded). Some clones in this sample may be carry-over from other donors' samples. CDR3 DNA: TGTGCCAGCAGTTACTCGCCAGGGATGAGCCTTGGGGCCAACGTCCTGACTTTC. Protein product: CASSYSPGMSLGANVLTF.